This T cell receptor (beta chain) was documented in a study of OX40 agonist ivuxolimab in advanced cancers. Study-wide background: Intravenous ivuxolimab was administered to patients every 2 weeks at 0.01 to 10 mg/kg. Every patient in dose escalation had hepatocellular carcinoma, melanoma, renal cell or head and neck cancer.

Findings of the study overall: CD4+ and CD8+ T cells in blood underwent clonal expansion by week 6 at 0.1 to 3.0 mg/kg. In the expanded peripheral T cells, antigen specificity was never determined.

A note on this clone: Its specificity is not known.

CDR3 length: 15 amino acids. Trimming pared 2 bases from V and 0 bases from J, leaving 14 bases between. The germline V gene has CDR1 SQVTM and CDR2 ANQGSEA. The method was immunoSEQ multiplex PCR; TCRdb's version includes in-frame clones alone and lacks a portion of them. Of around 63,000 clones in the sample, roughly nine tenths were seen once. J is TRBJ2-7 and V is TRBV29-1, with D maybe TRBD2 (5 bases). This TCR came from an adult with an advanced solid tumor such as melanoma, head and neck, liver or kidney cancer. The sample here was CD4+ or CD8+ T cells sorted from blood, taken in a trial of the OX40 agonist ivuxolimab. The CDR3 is CSVERTDGSSYEQYF. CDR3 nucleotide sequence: TGCAGCGTTGAACGGACTGACGGAAGCTCCTACGAGCAGTACTTC.